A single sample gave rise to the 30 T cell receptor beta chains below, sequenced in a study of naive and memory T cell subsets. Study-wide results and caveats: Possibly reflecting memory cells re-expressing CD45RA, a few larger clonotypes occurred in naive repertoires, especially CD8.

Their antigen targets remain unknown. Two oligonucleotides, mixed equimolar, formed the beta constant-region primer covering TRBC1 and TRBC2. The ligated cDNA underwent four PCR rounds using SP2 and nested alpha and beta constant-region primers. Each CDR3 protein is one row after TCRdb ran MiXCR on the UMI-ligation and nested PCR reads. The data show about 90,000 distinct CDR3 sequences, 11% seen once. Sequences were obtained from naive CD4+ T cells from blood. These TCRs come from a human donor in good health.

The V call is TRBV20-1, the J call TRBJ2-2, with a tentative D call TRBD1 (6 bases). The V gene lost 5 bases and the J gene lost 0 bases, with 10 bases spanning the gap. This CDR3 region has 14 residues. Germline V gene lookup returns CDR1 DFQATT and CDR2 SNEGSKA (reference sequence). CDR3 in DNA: TGCAGTGCTCTCAGGGGACCGAACACCGGGGAGCTGTTTTTT. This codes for CSALRGPNTGELFF.

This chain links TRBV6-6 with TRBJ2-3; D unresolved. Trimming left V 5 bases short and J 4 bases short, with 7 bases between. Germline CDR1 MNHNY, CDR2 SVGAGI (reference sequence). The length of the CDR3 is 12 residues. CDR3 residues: CASSPTSDTQYF. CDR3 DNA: TGTGCCAGCAGTCCGACGTCAGATACGCAGTATTTT.

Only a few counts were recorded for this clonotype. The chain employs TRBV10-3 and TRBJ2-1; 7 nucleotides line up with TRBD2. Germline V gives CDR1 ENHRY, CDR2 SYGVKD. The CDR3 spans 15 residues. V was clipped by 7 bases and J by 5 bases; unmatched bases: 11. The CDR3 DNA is TGTGCCATCATGAGCGGGGTGGGTATGGACAATGAGCAGTTCTTC. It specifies CAIMSGVGMDNEQFF.

CDR3 coding DNA: TGTGCCAGCTCACCACCCCGCTCCTACAATGAGCAGTTCTTC. Protein: CASSPPRSYNEQFF. V and J are TRBV18 and TRBJ2-1; D is uncertain. The germline V and J ends were trimmed by 0 bases and 0 bases, with 3 bases remaining between them. This CDR3 is 14 amino acids long. Germline CDR1 reads KGHSH; CDR2 reads LQKENI.

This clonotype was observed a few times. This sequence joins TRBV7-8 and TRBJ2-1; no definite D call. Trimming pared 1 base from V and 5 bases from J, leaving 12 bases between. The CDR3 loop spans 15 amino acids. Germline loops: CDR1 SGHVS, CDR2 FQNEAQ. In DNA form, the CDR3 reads TGTGCCAGCAGCTTAGTTACAGAGAGAAACAATGAGCAGTTCTTC. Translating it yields CASSLVTERNNEQFF.

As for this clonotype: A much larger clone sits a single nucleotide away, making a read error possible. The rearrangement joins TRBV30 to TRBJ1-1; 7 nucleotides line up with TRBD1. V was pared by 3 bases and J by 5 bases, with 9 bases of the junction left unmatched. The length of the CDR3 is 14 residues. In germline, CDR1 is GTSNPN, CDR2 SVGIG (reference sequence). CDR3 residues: CAWRRDSPITEAFF. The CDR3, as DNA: TGTGCCTGGAGGCGGGACAGCCCGATTACTGAAGCTTTCTTT.

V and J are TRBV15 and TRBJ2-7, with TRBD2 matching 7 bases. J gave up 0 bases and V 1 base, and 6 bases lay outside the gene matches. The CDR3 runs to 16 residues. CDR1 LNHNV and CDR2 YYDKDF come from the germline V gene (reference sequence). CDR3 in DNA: TGTGCCACCAGCAGAGTCTGGGGGGGGGGCTCCTACGAGCAGTACTTC. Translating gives CATSRVWGGGSYEQYF.

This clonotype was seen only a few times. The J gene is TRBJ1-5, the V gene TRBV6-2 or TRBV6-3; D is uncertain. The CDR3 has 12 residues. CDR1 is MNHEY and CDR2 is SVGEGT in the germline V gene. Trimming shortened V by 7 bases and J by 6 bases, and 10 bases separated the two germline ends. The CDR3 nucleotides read TGTGCCAGCAACTTACCTGGTCAGCCCCAGCATTTT. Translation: CASNLPGQPQHF.

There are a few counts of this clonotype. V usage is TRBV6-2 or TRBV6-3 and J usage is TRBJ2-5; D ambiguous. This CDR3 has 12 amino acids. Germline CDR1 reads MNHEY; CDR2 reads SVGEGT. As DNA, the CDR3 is TGTGCTATCCGCCGCGACGGAGAGACCCAGTACTTC. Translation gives CAIRRDGETQYF.

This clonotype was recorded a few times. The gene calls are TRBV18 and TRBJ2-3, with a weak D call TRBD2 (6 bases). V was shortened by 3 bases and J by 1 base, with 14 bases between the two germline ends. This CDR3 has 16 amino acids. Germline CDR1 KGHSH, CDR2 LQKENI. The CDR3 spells CASSPPGTWGTDTQYF. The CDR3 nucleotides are TGTGCCAGCTCACCCCCCGGGACTTGGGGCACAGATACGCAGTATTTT.

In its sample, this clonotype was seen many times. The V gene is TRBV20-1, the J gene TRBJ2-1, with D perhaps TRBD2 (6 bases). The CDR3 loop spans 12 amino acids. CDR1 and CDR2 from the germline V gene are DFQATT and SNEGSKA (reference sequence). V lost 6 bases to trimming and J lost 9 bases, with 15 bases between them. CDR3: CSALGGLGEQFF. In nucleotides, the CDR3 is TGCAGTGCGCTGGGGGGTTTGGGTGAGCAGTTCTTC.

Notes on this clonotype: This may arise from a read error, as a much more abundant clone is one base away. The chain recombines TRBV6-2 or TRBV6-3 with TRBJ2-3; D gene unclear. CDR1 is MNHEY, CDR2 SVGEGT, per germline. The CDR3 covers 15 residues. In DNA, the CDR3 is TGTGCCAACAGTTACGTCGGCGGTGACACAGATACGCAGTATTTT. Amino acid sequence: CANSYVGGDTDTQYF.

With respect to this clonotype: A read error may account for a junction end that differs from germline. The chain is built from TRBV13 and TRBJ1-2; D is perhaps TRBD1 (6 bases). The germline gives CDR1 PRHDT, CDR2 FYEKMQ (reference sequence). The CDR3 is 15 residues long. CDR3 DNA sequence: TGTGTCAGCAGCTTAGGCGGACAGTGGAACTATGGCTACACCTTC. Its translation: CVSSLGGQWNYGYTF. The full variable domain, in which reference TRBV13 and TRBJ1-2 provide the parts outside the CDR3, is AAGVIQSPRHLIKEKRETATLKCYPIPRHDTVYWYQQGPGQDPQFLISFYEKMQSDKGSIPDRFSAQQFSDYHSELNMSSLELGDSALYFCVSSLGGQWNYGYTFGSGTRLTVV.

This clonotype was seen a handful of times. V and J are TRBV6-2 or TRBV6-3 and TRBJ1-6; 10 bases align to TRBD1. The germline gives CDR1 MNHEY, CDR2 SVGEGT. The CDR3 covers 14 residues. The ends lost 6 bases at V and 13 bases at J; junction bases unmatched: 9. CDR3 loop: CASSTGQGVSPLHF. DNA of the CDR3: TGTGCCAGCAGCACCGGACAGGGGGTTTCTCCCCTCCACTTT.

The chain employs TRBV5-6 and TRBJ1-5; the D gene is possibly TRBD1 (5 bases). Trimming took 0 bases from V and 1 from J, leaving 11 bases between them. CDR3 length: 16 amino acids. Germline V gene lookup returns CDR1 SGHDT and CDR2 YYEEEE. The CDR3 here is CASSLAGQGSNQPQHF. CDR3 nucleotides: TGTGCCAGCAGCTTGGCCGGGCAGGGCAGCAATCAGCCCCAGCATTTT.

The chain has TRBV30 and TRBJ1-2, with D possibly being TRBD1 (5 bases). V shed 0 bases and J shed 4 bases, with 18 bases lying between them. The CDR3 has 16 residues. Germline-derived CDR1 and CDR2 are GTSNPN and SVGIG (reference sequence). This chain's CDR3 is CAWSVRRGVGGYGYTF. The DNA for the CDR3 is TGTGCCTGGAGTGTACGGCGAGGAGTTGGGGGCTATGGCTACACCTTC.

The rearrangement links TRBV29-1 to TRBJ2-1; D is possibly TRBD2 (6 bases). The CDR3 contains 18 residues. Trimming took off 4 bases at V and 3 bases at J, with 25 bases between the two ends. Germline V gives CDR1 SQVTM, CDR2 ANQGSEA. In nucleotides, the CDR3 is TGCAGCGTTGGAAAGACCTCTGCCGGGGGTACCCTCTACAATGAGCAGTTCTTC. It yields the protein CSVGKTSAGGTLYNEQFF.

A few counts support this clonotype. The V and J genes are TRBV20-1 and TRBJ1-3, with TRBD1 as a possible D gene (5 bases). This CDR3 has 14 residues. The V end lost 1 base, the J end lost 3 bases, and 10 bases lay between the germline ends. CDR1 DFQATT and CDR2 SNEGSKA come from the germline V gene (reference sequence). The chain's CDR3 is CSARVGTDGNTIYF. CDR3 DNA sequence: TGCAGTGCTAGAGTGGGGACCGATGGAAACACCATATATTTT.

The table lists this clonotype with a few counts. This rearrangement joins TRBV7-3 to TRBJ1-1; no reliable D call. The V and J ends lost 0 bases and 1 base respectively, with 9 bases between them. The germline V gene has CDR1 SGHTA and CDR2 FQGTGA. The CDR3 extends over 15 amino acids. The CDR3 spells CASSLTVATNTEAFF. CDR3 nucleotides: TGTGCCAGCAGCTTAACCGTGGCGACGAACACTGAAGCTTTCTTT.

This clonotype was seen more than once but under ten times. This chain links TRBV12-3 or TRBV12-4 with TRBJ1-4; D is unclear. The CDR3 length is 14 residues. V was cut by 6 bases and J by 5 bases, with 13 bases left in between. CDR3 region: CASSSGRENEKLFF. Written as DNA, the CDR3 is TGTGCCAGCAGCTCCGGACGGGAAAATGAAAAACTGTTTTTT.

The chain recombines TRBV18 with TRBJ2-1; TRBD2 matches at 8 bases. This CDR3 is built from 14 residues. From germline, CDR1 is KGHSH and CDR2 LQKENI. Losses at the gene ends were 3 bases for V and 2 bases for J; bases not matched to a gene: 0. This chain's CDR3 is CASSPRGAYNEQFF. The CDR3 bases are TGTGCCAGCTCACCGCGGGGGGCCTACAATGAGCAGTTCTTC.

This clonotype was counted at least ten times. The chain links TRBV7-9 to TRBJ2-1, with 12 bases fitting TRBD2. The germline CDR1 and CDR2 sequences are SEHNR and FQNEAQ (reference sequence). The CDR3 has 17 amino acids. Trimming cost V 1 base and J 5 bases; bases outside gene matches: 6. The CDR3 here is CASSLGSWTSGDNEQFF. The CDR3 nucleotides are TGTGCCAGCAGCTTAGGCTCCTGGACTAGCGGGGACAATGAGCAGTTCTTC.

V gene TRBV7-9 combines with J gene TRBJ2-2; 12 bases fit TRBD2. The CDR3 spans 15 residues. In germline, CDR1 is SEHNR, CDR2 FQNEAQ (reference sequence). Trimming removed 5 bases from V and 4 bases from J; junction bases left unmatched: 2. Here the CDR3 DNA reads TGTGCCAGCAGCCGACTAGCGGGAGTCACCGGGGAGCTGTTTTTT. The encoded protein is CASSRLAGVTGELFF.

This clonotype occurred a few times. DNA of the CDR3: TGTGCCAGCAGCTTAGAGCCAGGGTTCACCTACGAGCAGTACTTC. Its translation: CASSLEPGFTYEQYF. The chain has TRBV7-2 and TRBJ2-7; tentative D call: TRBD1 (5 bases). The V and J ends lost 1 base and 2 bases respectively, with 12 bases between them. Germline V gene sequence: CDR1 SGHTA, CDR2 FQGNSA. This CDR3 has 15 amino acids.

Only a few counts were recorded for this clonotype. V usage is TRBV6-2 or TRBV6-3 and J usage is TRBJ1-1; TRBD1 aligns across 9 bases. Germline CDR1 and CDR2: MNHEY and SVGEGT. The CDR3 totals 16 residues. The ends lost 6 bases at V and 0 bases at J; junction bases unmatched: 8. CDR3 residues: CASRDPQGAVNTEAFF. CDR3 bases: TGTGCCAGCAGAGATCCACAGGGGGCGGTGAACACTGAAGCTTTCTTT.

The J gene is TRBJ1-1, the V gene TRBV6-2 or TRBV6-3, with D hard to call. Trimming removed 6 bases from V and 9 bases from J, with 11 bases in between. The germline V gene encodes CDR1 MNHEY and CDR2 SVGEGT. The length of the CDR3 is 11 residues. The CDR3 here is CASSHGPKAFF. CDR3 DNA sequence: TGTGCCAGCAGCCATGGACCGAAAGCTTTCTTT.

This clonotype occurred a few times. CDR3 sequence: CASSYGYRANNSPLHF. CDR3 coding DNA: TGTGCCAGCAGTTACGGATACAGGGCAAATAATTCACCCCTCCACTTT. This chain links TRBV6-6 with TRBJ1-6; weak D call: TRBD1 (6 bases). Germline CDR1 is MNHNY and CDR2 is SVGAGI (reference sequence). This CDR3 is 16 amino acids long. Trimming removed 2 bases from V and 5 bases from J, with 13 bases in between.

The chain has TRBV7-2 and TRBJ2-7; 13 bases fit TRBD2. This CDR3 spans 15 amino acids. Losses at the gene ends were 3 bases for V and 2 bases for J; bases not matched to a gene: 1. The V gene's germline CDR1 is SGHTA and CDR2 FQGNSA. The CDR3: CASSFGTSGAYEQYF. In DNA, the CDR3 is TGTGCCAGCAGCTTCGGGACTAGCGGGGCCTACGAGCAGTACTTC.

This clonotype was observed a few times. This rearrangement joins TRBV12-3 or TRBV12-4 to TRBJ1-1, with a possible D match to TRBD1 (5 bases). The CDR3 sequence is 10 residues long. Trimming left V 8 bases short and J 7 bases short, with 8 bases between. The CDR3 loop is CASRGGEAFF. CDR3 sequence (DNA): TGTGCCAGCCGTGGGGGTGAAGCTTTCTTT.

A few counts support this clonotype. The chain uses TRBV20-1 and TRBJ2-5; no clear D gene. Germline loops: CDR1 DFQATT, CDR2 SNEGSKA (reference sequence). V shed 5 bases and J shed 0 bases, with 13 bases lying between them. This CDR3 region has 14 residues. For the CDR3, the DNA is TGCAGTGCTCGAGCTGACCATAACCAAGAGACCCAGTACTTC. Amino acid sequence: CSARADHNQETQYF.